Listed here are 3 T cell receptor beta chains from one sample, sequenced in a study of CD8 T cells in Susac syndrome. A quantity of about 0.5 to 1 ug RNA underwent reverse transcription using random hexamers. From the immunoSEQ multiplex PCR reads, TCRdb called clonotypes with MiXCR, one entry per CDR3 protein. The top ten hold 0.2% to 0.25% of the sample, which has around 300,000 distinct CDR3 sequences, 70% to 90% seen once. The sample taken for sequencing was CD8+ T cells from PBMCs. The receptors were gathered from a human donor with multiple sclerosis.

The chain uses TRBV28 and TRBJ2-5; D gene unclear. The CDR3 is 13 residues long. V lost 2 bases and J 2 bases, leaving 6 bases between the germline ends. Germline V gives CDR1 MDHEN, CDR2 SYDVKM. CDR3 sequence (DNA): TGTGCCAGCAGTTTACGAAATCAAGAGACCCAGTACTTC. It specifies CASSLRNQETQYF.

CDR3 region: CASSLARDRGPLEAFF. The CDR3, as DNA: TGTGCCAGCAGCTTAGCCAGGGACAGGGGGCCGCTTGAAGCTTTCTTT. The chain joins TRBV11-2 to TRBJ1-1, with 12 nucleotides matching TRBD1. Germline CDR1 reads SGHAT; CDR2 reads FQNNGV. Germline trimming cut 1 base from V and 7 bases from J; bases unmatched to any gene: 7. This CDR3 contains 16 residues.

The chain recombines TRBV21-1 with TRBJ2-5; the table's D call TRBD1 went unverified against the DNA. TRBV21-1 represents a pseudogene. The CDR3 is 16 amino acids. CDR3 region: CASSKVEGDCQETQYF. In nucleotides, the CDR3 is TGTGCCAGCAGCAAAGTGGAGGGGGACTGCCAAGAGACCCAGTACTTC.